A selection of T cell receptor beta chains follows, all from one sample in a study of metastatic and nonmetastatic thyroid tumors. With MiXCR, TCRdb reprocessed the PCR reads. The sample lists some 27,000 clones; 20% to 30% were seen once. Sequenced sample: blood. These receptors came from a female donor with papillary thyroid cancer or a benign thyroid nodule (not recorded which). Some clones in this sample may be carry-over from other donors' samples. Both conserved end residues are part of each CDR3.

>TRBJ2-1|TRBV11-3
CARSLDLNNEQSF
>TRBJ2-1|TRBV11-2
CASSPFPLCSYNEQFF
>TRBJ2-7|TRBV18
CAISTAGTGVYEQYF
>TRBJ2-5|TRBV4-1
CASSPHGAGGETQYF
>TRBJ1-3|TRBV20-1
CSAIYHMTGSGNTIYF
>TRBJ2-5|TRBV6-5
CASSQLRGTKYF
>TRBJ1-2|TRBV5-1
CASSSPPGQGYHGYTF
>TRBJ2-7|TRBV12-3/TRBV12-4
CASSFTPSYEQYF
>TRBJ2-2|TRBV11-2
CASSLMTSPGELFF
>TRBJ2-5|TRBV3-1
CASSLRGLAGKVTQYF
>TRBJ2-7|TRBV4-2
CASSPGGTSGRASSTSHEQYF
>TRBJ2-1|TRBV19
CASRDGSYNEQFF
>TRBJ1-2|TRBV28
CASSYTGTGDGYTF
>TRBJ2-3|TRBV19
CASRTGTVGNTQYF
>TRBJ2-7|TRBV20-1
CSARGLAGYEQYF
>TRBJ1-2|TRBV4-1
CASSLKTGTGDCYTF
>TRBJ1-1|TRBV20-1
CGRLDPGVLNTEAFF
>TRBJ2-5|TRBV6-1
CASSESGGWTQYF
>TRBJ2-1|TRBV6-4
CASSLSGTGEYNEQFF
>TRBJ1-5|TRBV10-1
CASSGDRGQPQHF
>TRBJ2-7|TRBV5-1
CASSLGGELGEQYF
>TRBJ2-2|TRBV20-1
CSASADRGGELFF
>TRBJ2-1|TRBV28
CASSHGALGYNEQFF
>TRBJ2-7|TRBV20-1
CSARDPREPYEQYF
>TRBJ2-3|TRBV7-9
CASSSQRMGTDTQYF
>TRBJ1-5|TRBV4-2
CASRDRESLGVNQPQHF
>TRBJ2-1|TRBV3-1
CASRPTSGGDYNEQFF
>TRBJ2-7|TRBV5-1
CASSLGGDSTYEQYF
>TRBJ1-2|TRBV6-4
CASSPGTGDYGYTF
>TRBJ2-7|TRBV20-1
CSAGGWEQYF
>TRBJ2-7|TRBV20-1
CSAIPGTGFDEQYF
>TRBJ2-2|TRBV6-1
CASRWMAGELFF
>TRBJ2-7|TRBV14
CASSQVVYEQYF
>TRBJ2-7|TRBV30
CAWGVRYEQYF
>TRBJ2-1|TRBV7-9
CASSSSGTFLNEQFF
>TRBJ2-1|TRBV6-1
CASGWSNEQFF
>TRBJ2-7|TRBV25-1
CASSDPGQGPYEQYF
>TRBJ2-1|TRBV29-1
CSAYRAGDGLNEQFF